The sequence of this TCR beta chain was determined in a study of cytomegalovirus exposure and HLA in healthy donors. Study-wide points: Further analysis was carried out later, and it showed several of the most significant clusters appearing linked to common viral pathogens.

V gave up 1 base and J gave up 5 bases; unmatched junction bases: 8. The CDR3 runs 17 residues. The germline CDR1 and CDR2 sequences are SNHLY and FYNNEI. About this clone: Its target is not known.

PCR used 60 Vbeta primers and 13 Jbeta primers. TCRdb keeps only in-frame clones here, not all; method: immunoSEQ multiplex PCR. The sample contains 60,000 to 75,000 clones, roughly two thirds of which appear only once. The rearrangement uses TRBV2 and TRBJ2-2; 9 nucleotides line up with TRBD2. This clonotype originated in a man aged 45 to 65 in good health and CMV-seronegative. The sample taken for sequencing was PBMCs. The CDR3, as DNA: TGTGCCAGCAGTGAAGTCAGACTAGCGGCCGGGACCGGGGAGCTGTTTTTT. It codes for CASSEVRLAAGTGELFF.